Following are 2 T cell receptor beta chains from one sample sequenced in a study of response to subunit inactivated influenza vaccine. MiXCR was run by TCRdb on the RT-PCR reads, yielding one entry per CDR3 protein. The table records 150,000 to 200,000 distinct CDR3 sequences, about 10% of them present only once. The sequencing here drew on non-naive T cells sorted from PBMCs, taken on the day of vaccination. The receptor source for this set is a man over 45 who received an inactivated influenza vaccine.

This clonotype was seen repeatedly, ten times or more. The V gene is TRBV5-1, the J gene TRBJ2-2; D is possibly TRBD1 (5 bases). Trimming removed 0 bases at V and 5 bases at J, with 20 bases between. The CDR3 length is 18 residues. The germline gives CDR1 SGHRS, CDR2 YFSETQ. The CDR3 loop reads CASSLVPGHLGRTGELFF. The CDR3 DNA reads TGCGCCAGCAGCTTGGTTCCCGGACACCTGGGAAGGACCGGGGAGCTGTTTTTT.

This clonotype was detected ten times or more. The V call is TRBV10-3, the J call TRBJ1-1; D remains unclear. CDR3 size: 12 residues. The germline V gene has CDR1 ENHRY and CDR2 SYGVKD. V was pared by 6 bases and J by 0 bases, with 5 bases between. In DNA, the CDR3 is TGTGCCATCAGCATGGTGAACACTGAAGCTTTCTTT. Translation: CAISMVNTEAFF.